These 9 T cell receptor beta chains were sequenced from one sample in a study of tumor-infiltrating lymphocytes in primary liver carcinoma. Between roughly 20 and 30 mg of unsorted bulk tissue served as the source from which RNA and DNA were co-extracted. A primer in the constant region served to generate TCR beta cDNA from approximately 450 ng of total RNA. Nested multiplex PCR, run for three rounds with slightly modified ARM-PCR, yielded TCR beta libraries. A C-beta reverse primer and TRBV1-TRBV30 forward primers served in each of the first two PCR rounds, at 10 cycles apiece. TCRdb itself ran the multiplex PCR reads through MiXCR, one entry per CDR3 protein. The top ten clones hold roughly 21% of a sample with around 80,000 distinct CDR3 sequences, approximately 77% of them seen once. Sequencing was performed on liver tumor tissue from sampling region 1. Sample subset: tumor region T1, superior pole. These receptors came from a man aged 35-49 years with primary liver carcinoma and hepatitis B virus infection.

As to this clonotype: One end of the junction fails to match germline, which may point to a read error. This rearrangement joins TRBV6-5 to TRBJ2-1; 16 nucleotides line up with TRBD2. The CDR3 has 18 amino acids. CDR1 MNHEY and CDR2 SVGAGI come from the germline V gene. The CDR3 loop reads CASSWDGGTSGRAHEQFF. The DNA for the CDR3 is TGTGCCAGCTCGTGGGACGGGGGGACTAGCGGGAGGGCGCATGAACAGTTCTTC.

In this sample, this clonotype turned up once. The J gene is TRBJ2-2, the V gene TRBV9; D ambiguous. Germline loops: CDR1 SGDLS, CDR2 YYNGEE. CDR3 length: 16 amino acids. Trimming took off 0 bases at V and 0 bases at J, with 9 bases between the two ends. Written as DNA, the CDR3 is TGTGCCAGCAGCGTAGAAAATTTCGCGAACACCGGGGAGCTGTTTTTT. This encodes CASSVENFANTGELFF.

V and J are TRBV11-2 and TRBJ1-2; D remains ambiguous. Germline V gene data show CDR1 as SGHAT and CDR2 as FQNNGV. The CDR3 contains 15 residues. With 10 bases removed from V and 0 bases from J, the gap between germline ends came to 18 bases. The CDR3 here is CAINLMPDANYGYTF. Here the CDR3 DNA reads TGTGCCATCAACTTAATGCCCGATGCTAACTATGGCTACACCTTC.

The rearrangement links TRBV29-1 to TRBJ2-1; TRBD2 matches 9 bases. Germline V gives CDR1 SQVTM, CDR2 ANQGSEA. This CDR3 is 14 amino acids long. The V and J ends lost 8 bases and 7 bases, in that order; junction bases with no gene match: 12. The CDR3 loop reads CSSGDSGRSNEQFF. The CDR3 bases are TGCAGCTCTGGGGATAGCGGGAGATCGAATGAGCAGTTCTTC.

The chain's CDR3 is CSVKLGPLSTDTQYF. Written as DNA, the CDR3 is TGCAGTGTTAAATTGGGACCGCTTAGCACAGATACGCAGTATTTT. The rearrangement uses TRBV29-1 and TRBJ2-3; D may be TRBD1 or TRBD2 (5 bases each). The CDR3 contains 15 residues. Germline V gene sequence: CDR1 SQVTM, CDR2 ANQGSEA.

This sequence joins TRBV6-1 and TRBJ1-1, with D perhaps matching TRBD1 (5 bases). V gave up 10 bases and J gave up 1 base, with 13 bases separating them. The CDR3 contains 13 residues. Germline-derived CDR1 and CDR2 are MNHNS and SASEGT. This CDR3 is CANRLLGNTEAFF. The CDR3 bases are TGTGCCAACAGGTTACTTGGGAACACTGAAGCTTTCTTT.

At least ten counts were recorded for this clonotype. The germline gene is not matched at one end of the junction; a read error may be the cause. The chain has TRBV10-1 and TRBJ2-5; D not certain. This CDR3 is built from 13 residues. The germline CDR1 and CDR2 sequences are WNHNN and SYGVQD (reference sequence). CDR3 region: CATQESFQEAQYF. CDR3 nucleotides: TGCGCCACTCAAGAAAGTTTCCAAGAGGCCCAGTACTTC.

V usage is TRBV5-6 and J usage is TRBJ1-4; 7 nucleotides line up with TRBD1. The CDR3 covers 12 residues. Unmatched junction bases numbered 4, after V lost 7 bases and J lost 7 bases. CDR1 SGHDT and CDR2 YYEEEE come from the germline V gene. CDR3 loop: CASLTGTEKLFF. CDR3 DNA sequence: TGTGCCAGCCTGACAGGGACTGAAAAACTGTTTTTT.

Concerning this clonotype: The junction departs from germline at one end; a sequencing error may be responsible. The gene calls are TRBV28 and TRBJ2-5, with TRBD1 as a possible D gene (6 bases). The CDR3 runs 15 residues. Per the germline V gene, CDR1 is MDHEN and CDR2 is SYDVKM. CDR3 in DNA: TGTGCCATCAGTTCGGGACACCCGTACCAAGAGACCCAGTACTTC. Encoded protein: CAISSGHPYQETQYF.